A selection of T cell receptor beta chains follows, all from one sample in a study of T cell repertoires and Cas9 in healthy adults. Repertoires were generated with immunoSEQ multiplex PCR, while TCRdb's copy carries only in-frame clones and drops some. The sample shows about 20,000 clones, less than 95% of them seen only once. The specimen sequenced was CD4+ effector T cells (CD127+, CD25-, CD137-, CD154-) from PBMCs; culture status not recorded. These receptor sequences come from a human donor in good health. CDR3s include the opening cysteine and the closing phenylalanine or tryptophan. The D gene is left open where the match is weak. Size tells how often a clone was seen (once, few, many) or the class of an expanded clone, and some rows leave it out.

J | size | D | V | CDR3 | DNA
TRBJ2-7 | - | - | TRBV7-2 | CASSLSEYEQYF | TGTGCCAGCAGCTTAAGCGAGTACGAGCAGTACTTC
TRBJ1-2 | - | TRBD1 | TRBV5-1 | CASSLDGTGYGYTF | TGCGCCAGCAGCTTGGATGGGACAGGGTATGGCTACACCTTC
TRBJ1-1 | - | - | TRBV9 | CASSVNSQEAFF | TGTGCCAGCAGCGTAAACAGCCAGGAAGCTTTCTTT
TRBJ2-5 | - | TRBD1 | TRBV2 | CASTGDRGETQYF | TGTGCCAGCACTGGCGACAGGGGAGAGACCCAGTACTTC
TRBJ1-3 | - | TRBD1 | TRBV4-1 | CASSPTGGRNTIYF | TGCGCCAGCAGTCCGACAGGGGGAAGAAACACCATATATTTT
TRBJ1-2 | - | - | TRBV5-4 | CASSSLRGTGRAYGYTF | TGTGCCAGCAGCTCATTAAGAGGGACGGGTCGCGCCTATGGCTACACCTTC
TRBJ1-2 | - | - | TRBV4-1 | CASSHFGLGYGYTF | TGCGCCAGCAGCCACTTCGGACTGGGCTATGGCTACACCTTC
TRBJ1-4 | - | - | TRBV19 | CASRQHGNEKLFF | TGTGCCAGTAGGCAGCACGGGAATGAAAAACTGTTTTTT
TRBJ1-6 | - | - | TRBV5-1 | CASSLATDSPLHF | TGCGCCAGCAGCTTGGCCACCGATTCACCCCTCCACTTT
TRBJ1-4 | medium-sized | - | TRBV19 | CASRQGSWGLLFF | TGTGCCAGTCGCCAGGGGTCTTGGGGGTTGCTGTTTTTT
TRBJ2-2 | - | - | TRBV7-9 | CASSLVSEGMGITGELFF | TGTGCCAGCAGCTTAGTGTCTGAGGGGATGGGGATCACCGGGGAGCTGTTTTTT
TRBJ1-1 | once | TRBD1 | TRBV6-6 | CAGTGQGRNTEAFF | TGTGCCGGCACGGGACAGGGACGGAACACTGAAGCTTTCTTT